The clone carrying this T cell receptor (beta chain) appeared a few times. TCR beta CDR3 amplification used multiplex PCR with 32 V and 13 J primers. TCRdb reprocessed the multiplex PCR reads with MiXCR, giving one entry per CDR3 protein. Of fewer than 25,000 distinct CDR3 sequences listed, around 30% were seen once; the top ten hold 4% to 5.5%. The data were taken from a study of immune heterogeneity within non-small cell lung tumors. At 600 to 750 ng per sample, bulk tumor genomic DNA provided the template. Multiple widely separated biopsies were taken from each primary tumor at surgery. Newly diagnosed with untreated non-small cell lung cancer, the patients underwent curative surgery. J gave up 2 bases and V 7 bases, and 4 bases lay outside the gene matches. This CDR3 has 15 residues. Germline V lookup: CDR1 MNHNS, CDR2 SASEGT.

This clonotype was sampled from a middle-aged man with non-small cell lung cancer. This chain uses TRBV6-1 with TRBJ2-3, with 12 bases lining up with TRBD2. The sequenced material came from lung tumor tissue. The CDR3 here is CASKGLAGATDTQYF. CDR3 bases: TGTGCCAGCAAGGGACTAGCGGGCGCCACAGATACGCAGTATTTT.